These 15 T cell receptor beta chains originate from one sample sequenced in a study of shared clonotypes between healthy human individuals. Data came from immunoSEQ multiplex PCR; TCRdb stores just in-frame clones and leaves some out. This sample has 2 million to 2.5 million clones, with approximately 93% found just once. The sample comprised naive CD4+ T cells from PBMCs. As for subset: CD45RA+ positively selected. These receptors came from a man aged 18-30 years in good health. Some clones in this sample may be carry-over from other donors' samples.

This chain uses TRBV28 with TRBJ2-2; 13 bases align to TRBD2. CDR3 length: 15 amino acids. Germline V gene lookup returns CDR1 MDHEN and CDR2 SYDVKM. Trimming took 7 bases from V and 7 from J; bases not matched to a gene: 6. The CDR3 spells CASIPGLAGIGELFF. The CDR3 DNA follows: TGTGCCAGCATTCCGGGACTAGCGGGAATCGGGGAGCTGTTTTTT.

V is TRBV5-4 and J is TRBJ1-1; the D gene is possibly TRBD1 (5 bases). The germline CDR1 and CDR2 sequences are SGHNT and YYREEE (reference sequence). The CDR3 sequence is 15 residues long. Trimming removed 0 bases at V and 1 base at J, with 10 bases between. The CDR3: CASSLAERGNTEAFF. Written as DNA, the CDR3 is TGTGCCAGCAGCTTGGCCGAGAGGGGGAACACTGAAGCTTTCTTT.

This sequence joins TRBV5-1 and TRBJ2-3; 7 nucleotides line up with TRBD1. This CDR3 has 16 residues. With 4 bases clipped from V and 4 bases from J, the junction kept 12 bases outside the gene matches. Germline assignment: CDR1 SGHRS and CDR2 YFSETQ. CDR3 sequence (DNA): TGCGCCAGCAGCGGGATGGGACAGCCTCTCGCAGATACGCAGTATTTT. Its protein is CASSGMGQPLADTQYF.

This chain links TRBV28 with TRBJ2-7, with a weak D call TRBD1 (5 bases). From germline, CDR1 is MDHEN and CDR2 SYDVKM. This CDR3 has 13 residues. V gave up 10 bases and J gave up 3 bases, with 16 bases separating them. CDR3 sequence reads: CATQTVGNYEQYF. Here the CDR3 DNA reads TGTGCCACCCAGACAGTAGGCAACTACGAGCAGTACTTC.

As concerns this clone: One end of the junction varies from germline; a read error may be responsible. This chain joins TRBV7-2 and TRBJ1-2; D call uncertain. This CDR3 has 15 residues. Germline V CDR1 and CDR2: SGHTA, FQGNSA. Here the CDR3 DNA reads TGTGCCAGCAGCCCAAACCGGGTACTGCAGTATGGCTACGCCTTC. Protein product: CASSPNRVLQYGYAF.

A word on this clone: The sample contains more than one DNA sequence encoding this CDR3. The chain carries TRBV7-3 and TRBJ2-3; 12 positions agree with TRBD2. Trimming removed 5 bases from V and 0 bases from J; junction bases left unmatched: 3. This CDR3 region has 16 residues. The germline V gene encodes CDR1 SGHTA and CDR2 FQGTGA. The CDR3 DNA reads TGTGCCAGCAGCACCGGACTAGCGGGAAGCACAGATACGCAGTATTTT. It translates to CASSTGLAGSTDTQYF.

The chain couples TRBV7-3 to TRBJ2-7, with D perhaps TRBD2 (6 bases). The CDR3 extends over 15 amino acids. Between the trimmed V and J ends, which lost 5 bases and 7 bases, there was a span of 21 bases. Germline V gene data show CDR1 as SGHTA and CDR2 as FQGTGA. The CDR3 region is CASSTGPGETIEQYF. Here the CDR3 DNA reads TGTGCCAGCAGCACCGGACCGGGGGAAACGATAGAGCAGTACTTC.

DNA for the CDR3: TGTGCCAGTAGTATAGATAAACGGTATGGCTACACCTTC. Translating it yields CASSIDKRYGYTF. The chain uses TRBV19 and TRBJ1-2; no reliable D call. Trimming took off 0 bases at V and 5 bases at J, with 7 bases between the two ends. This CDR3 has 13 residues. From germline, CDR1 is LNHDA and CDR2 SQIVND (reference sequence).

The chain has TRBV18 and TRBJ1-2; tentative D call: TRBD1 (5 bases). Germline V lookup: CDR1 KGHSH, CDR2 LQKENI. V was clipped by 3 bases and J by 0 bases, with 8 bases between them. The CDR3 is 14 residues long. The CDR3 DNA reads as TGTGCCAGCTCACCGGGGCAGTCTAACTATGGCTACACCTTC. This sequence encodes CASSPGQSNYGYTF.

The rearrangement links TRBV11-3 to TRBJ1-1, with D tentatively TRBD1 (6 bases). Germline V gene lookup returns CDR1 SGHNT and CDR2 YENEEA. V shed 2 bases and J shed 1 base, with 8 bases lying between them. The CDR3 is made up of 14 amino acids. CDR3 loop: CASSLTGTNTEAFF. For the CDR3, the DNA is TGTGCCAGCAGCTTAACAGGGACGAACACTGAAGCTTTCTTT.

This chain connects TRBV9 to TRBJ2-3; D is perhaps TRBD2 (6 bases). This CDR3 has 16 residues. V dropped 0 bases and J dropped 0 bases, with 11 bases sitting between them. The germline V gene has CDR1 SGDLS and CDR2 YYNGEE. The CDR3 bases are TGTGCCAGCAGCGTAGGCGGGACCCATAGCACAGATACGCAGTATTTT. The encoded protein is CASSVGGTHSTDTQYF. Filled out from reference TRBV9 and TRBJ2-3, the complete variable domain reads DSGVTQTPKHLITATGQRVTLRCSPRSGDLSVYWYQQSLDQGLQFLIQYYNGEERAKGNILERFSAQQFPDLHSELNLSSLELGDSALYFCASSVGGTHSTDTQYFGPGTRLTVL.

This clone has a handful of counts. V is TRBV28 and J is TRBJ1-5; D ambiguous. The V end lost 4 bases, the J end lost 5 bases, and 6 bases lay between the germline ends. CDR1 MDHEN and CDR2 SYDVKM come from the germline V gene. The CDR3 has 12 amino acids. CDR3 amino acids: CASSSSDQPQHF. CDR3 sequence (DNA): TGTGCCAGCAGTTCGTCAGATCAGCCCCAGCATTTT.

The rearrangement links TRBV28 to TRBJ2-7; D not resolved. The CDR3 is made up of 12 amino acids. The V end was cut by 8 bases, the J end by 2 bases, with 10 bases between. CDR1 is MDHEN, CDR2 SYDVKM, per germline. CDR3 region: CASATHAYEQYF. CDR3 in DNA: TGTGCCAGCGCAACTCATGCCTACGAGCAGTACTTC.

The V gene is TRBV11-3, the J gene TRBJ2-7; TRBD2 matches at 13 bases. The germline V gene encodes CDR1 SGHNT and CDR2 YENEEA. V shed 4 bases, J shed 7 bases, and the junction held 7 bases outside the gene matches. This CDR3 has 15 amino acids. CDR3 loop: CASSYRTSGSREQYF. The CDR3 region has the DNA TGTGCCAGCAGCTACCGGACTAGCGGGAGTCGAGAGCAGTACTTC.

With regard to this clone: Different DNA sequences within this sample yield the same CDR3. CDR3 nucleotide sequence: TGTGCCAGCAGTTTAAGCGCGGGTCCGTACAATGAGCAGTTCTTC. Amino acids: CASSLSAGPYNEQFF. V is TRBV27 and J is TRBJ2-1; maybe TRBD2 (5 bases). The V end lost 2 bases, the J end lost 4 bases, and 12 bases lay between the germline ends. The germline V gene encodes CDR1 MNHEY and CDR2 SMNVEV (reference sequence). This CDR3 has 15 residues.